These 10 T cell receptor beta chains share one sample of origin, sequenced in a study of breast tumors, draining lymph nodes, adjacent tissues. Breast cancer patients provided tissue from their axillary draining lymph nodes. TCRdb fed the multiplex PCR reads into MiXCR, producing one record per CDR3 protein. The data contain roughly 80,000 distinct CDR3 sequences, 15% to 20% of them singletons. The sequencing input was axillary lymph node tissue. The receptors derive from a female donor with breast cancer. Some clones in this sample may be carry-over from other donors' samples.

This clonotype was counted only a few times. This chain joins TRBV18 and TRBJ2-1; the D gene is possibly TRBD1 (5 bases). CDR3 length: 14 residues. Per the germline V gene, CDR1 is KGHSH and CDR2 is LQKENI. The V end was cut by 3 bases, the J end by 10 bases, with 16 bases between. The CDR3 spells CASSPWGRKYEQFF. DNA for the CDR3: TGTGCCAGCTCACCTTGGGGCAGGAAATACGAGCAGTTCTTC.

There are many counts of this clonotype. The chain combines TRBV12-3 or TRBV12-4 with TRBJ2-7, with D perhaps matching TRBD1 (6 bases). The V and J ends lost 6 bases and 1 base respectively, with 13 bases between them. The CDR3 consists of 14 residues. Here the CDR3 DNA reads TGTGCCAGCAGCCCACAGGGCCCATCCTACGAGCAGTACTTC. This gives the protein CASSPQGPSYEQYF.

This clonotype was found many times. V gene TRBV5-5 combines with J gene TRBJ1-4; 7 bases match TRBD1. The CDR3 is 14 residues long. With 4 bases clipped from V and 3 bases from J, the junction kept 3 bases outside the gene matches. Germline V gene sequence: CDR1 SGHKS, CDR2 YYEKEE (reference sequence). The chain's CDR3 is CASSPGQPNEKLFF. The CDR3 DNA reads as TGTGCCAGCAGCCCGGGACAGCCTAATGAAAAACTGTTTTTT.

This clonotype was observed at least ten times. V is TRBV10-3 and J is TRBJ2-1; TRBD2 matches 9 bases. J lost 8 bases, V lost 11 bases, and 19 bases had no gene match. This CDR3 spans 16 amino acids. CDR1 and CDR2 from the germline V gene are ENHRY and SYGVKD. The DNA for the CDR3 is TGTGCCTCGTCAGGGGGAGCGGGAGGCCTGAGGGATGAGCAGTTCTTC. It is translated as CASSGGAGGLRDEQFF.

The chain has TRBV10-3 and TRBJ2-7, with 8 bases aligning to TRBD2. There are 18 residues in the CDR3. Losses at the gene ends were 0 bases for V and 6 bases for J; bases not matched to a gene: 16. Germline-derived CDR1 and CDR2 are ENHRY and SYGVKD. CDR3 protein: CAISESTQYGRARGEQYF. CDR3 sequence (DNA): TGTGCCATCAGTGAGTCGACCCAGTACGGGAGGGCCCGTGGCGAGCAGTACTTC.

In the case of this clonotype: A much larger clone lies a single base off, so this may be a read error. The chain couples TRBV6-5 to TRBJ2-2; D ambiguous. The germline V gene encodes CDR1 MNHEY and CDR2 SVGAGI. V was pared by 5 bases and J by 0 bases, with 16 bases between. The CDR3 covers 17 residues. The CDR3 DNA is TGTGCCAGCAGTCCCCTCCTCCTATTAGCGAACACCGGGGAGCTGTTTTTT. Translating it yields CASSPLLLLANTGELFF.

This clonotype was counted at least ten times. This sequence joins TRBV20-1 and TRBJ2-3, with a weak D call TRBD2 (7 bases). Germline V gene lookup returns CDR1 DFQATT and CDR2 SNEGSKA (reference sequence). The CDR3 runs 14 residues. Trimming removed 6 bases at V and 6 bases at J, with 19 bases between. This CDR3 is CSAEGGRGGDTQYF. The CDR3 DNA reads as TGCAGTGCCGAGGGGGGGAGAGGGGGGGATACGCAGTATTTT.

J is TRBJ2-5 and V is TRBV5-6, with a possible D match to TRBD1 (5 bases). The CDR3 is 14 amino acids. Trimming removed 1 base from V and 2 bases from J, with 9 bases in between. Per the germline V gene, CDR1 is SGHDT and CDR2 is YYEEEE. CDR3 bases: TGTGCCAGCAGCTTGAGGACACCACAAGAGACCCAGTACTTC. Residues: CASSLRTPQETQYF.

This clonotype showed up many times. V usage is TRBV5-6 and J usage is TRBJ1-4; 7 bases line up with TRBD1. The CDR3 is 13 amino acids. Per the germline V gene, CDR1 is SGHDT and CDR2 is YYEEEE. Germline trimming cut 4 bases from V and 11 bases from J; bases unmatched to any gene: 8. The CDR3 region is CASSLGQLGKLFF. The CDR3 DNA is TGTGCCAGCAGCCTGGGACAGCTCGGGAAACTGTTTTTT.

In the case of this clonotype: Since a much larger clone is just one base distant, this may be a read error. This chain uses TRBV24-1 with TRBJ2-3; TRBD1 agrees at 10 bases. This CDR3 contains 16 residues. Germline V gene lookup returns CDR1 KGHDR and CDR2 SFDVKD. The CDR3 sequence: CAISDPGTGVQDTQYF. CDR3 in DNA: TGTGCCATCAGTGACCCCGGGACAGGGGTTCAGGATACGCAGTATTTT.